This T cell receptor beta chain was sequenced in a study of blood T cell repertoires in COVID-19. CDR1 and CDR2 from the germline V gene are MDHEN and SYDVKM. CDR3 size: 17 residues. V dropped 2 bases and J dropped 1 base, with 17 bases sitting between them. Per the study methods: Nucleated cell number was recorded as an estimate derived from reference gene primer amplification. TCRdb keeps only in-frame clones here, not all; method: immunoSEQ multiplex PCR. D and trimming come from the DNA, and the V and J calls and clone size come from that table. The sample includes a few hundred thousand clones, roughly 87% of them seen just once.

The chain is built from TRBV28 and TRBJ1-1, with D perhaps matching TRBD1 (6 bases). The receptor was derived from a man aged 18-30 years with active or convalescent COVID-19. The sample was peripheral blood. The CDR3 loop is CASSLNPGAGANTEAFF. The DNA of the CDR3 is TGTGCCAGCAGTTTAAATCCAGGGGCGGGCGCGAACACTGAAGCTTTCTTT.